This TCR beta chain is drawn from a study of T cell repertoires in cytomegalovirus infection. This clonotype was detected a few times. The antigen is unknown. Study-wide findings and caveats: The ex vivo response was dominated by HLA-C-restricted CMV-specific TCR beta clonotypes.

Trimming took 1 base from V and 3 from J, leaving 10 bases between them. In germline, CDR1 is SGHKS, CDR2 YYEKEE (reference sequence). This CDR3 has 14 residues. MiXCR, applied by TCRdb to the reads, yields one record per CDR3 protein. The sample consists of roughly 700,000 distinct CDR3 sequences, around 35% of them appearing once. The sequencing used cultured PBMCs, collected from culture after CMV antigen stimulation. V usage is TRBV5-5 and J usage is TRBJ1-2, with D perhaps TRBD1 (5 bases). This receptor was identified in a human donor in good health (CMV status not recorded). Some clones in this sample may be carry-over from other donors' samples. The CDR3 DNA reads TGTGCCAGCAGCTTGCCACAGGATCACTATGGCTACACCTTC. Amino acid sequence: CASSLPQDHYGYTF.